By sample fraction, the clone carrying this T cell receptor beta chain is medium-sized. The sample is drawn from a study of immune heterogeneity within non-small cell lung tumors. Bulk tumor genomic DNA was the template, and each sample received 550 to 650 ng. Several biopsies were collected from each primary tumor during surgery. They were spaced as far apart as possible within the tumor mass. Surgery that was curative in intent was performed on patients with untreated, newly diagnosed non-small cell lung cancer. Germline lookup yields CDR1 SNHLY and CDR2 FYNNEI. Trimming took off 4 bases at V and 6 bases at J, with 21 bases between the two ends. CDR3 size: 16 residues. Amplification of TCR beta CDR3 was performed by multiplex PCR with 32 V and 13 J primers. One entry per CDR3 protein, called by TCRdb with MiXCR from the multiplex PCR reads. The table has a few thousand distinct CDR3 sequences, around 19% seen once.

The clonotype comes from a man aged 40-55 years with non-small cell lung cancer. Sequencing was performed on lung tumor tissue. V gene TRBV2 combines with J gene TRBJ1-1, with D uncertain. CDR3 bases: TGTGCCAGCAGTGGCTTCAGCCTTGCCCGAAGGCCTGAAGCTTTCTTT. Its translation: CASSGFSLARRPEAFF.